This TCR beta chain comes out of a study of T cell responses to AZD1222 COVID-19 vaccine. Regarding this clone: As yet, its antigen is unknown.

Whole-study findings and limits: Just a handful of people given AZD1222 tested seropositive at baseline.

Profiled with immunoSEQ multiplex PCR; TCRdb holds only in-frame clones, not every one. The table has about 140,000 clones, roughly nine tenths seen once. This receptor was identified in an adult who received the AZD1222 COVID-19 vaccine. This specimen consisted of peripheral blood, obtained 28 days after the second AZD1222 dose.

For the CDR3, the DNA is TGTGCCAGTAGTTCCCAGACTGCTAACACTGAAGCTTTCTTT. Translated, it gives CASSSQTANTEAFF. The chain is built from TRBV19 and TRBJ1-1, with no clear D. Looked up from germline, CDR1 is LNHDA and CDR2 is SQIVND (reference sequence). The V end lost 5 bases, the J end lost 2 bases, and 12 bases lay between the germline ends. The CDR3 sequence is 14 residues long.